Sequencing of this T cell receptor beta chain was carried out in a study of blood T cell repertoires in COVID-19. Turning to the study itself: Samples representing acute and convalescent COVID-19 were sourced from the United States, Italy and Spain. PBMCs, B-cell-depleted T cells, or T cells were the source of the cDNA or gDNA that made up the material.

The junction had 6 bases not matched to a gene; V was cut back by 1 base and J by 5 bases. In germline, CDR1 is LGHNA, CDR2 YSLEER. This CDR3 is built from 15 residues. Original handling: Nucleated cell counts were estimated from reference gene primer amplification. TCRdb keeps only in-frame clones here, not all; method: immunoSEQ multiplex PCR. The DNA gave D and trimming, while V, J and clone size come from that table. Of approximately 70,000 clones in the sample, over 80% were seen once. The sequenced sample was peripheral blood. The TCR originated in a human donor in a cohort sampled during active COVID-19. This chain uses TRBV4-3 with TRBJ2-7; 9 positions agree with TRBD1. The CDR3 loop reads CASSQGPQGADEQYF. DNA of the CDR3: TGCGCCAGCAGCCAAGGCCCACAGGGGGCGGACGAGCAGTACTTC.